This is a list of T cell receptor beta chains from one sample in a study of T cell responses to AZD1222 COVID-19 vaccine. Sequenced by immunoSEQ multiplex PCR; TCRdb stores in-frame clones only, minus some. In the table there are tens of thousands of clones, approximately 89% of which are singletons. The sequencing here drew on peripheral blood, taken on day 0 of AZD1222 vaccination. The receptor set was obtained from an adult in good health. CDR3s include the opening cysteine and the closing phenylalanine or tryptophan. Fields, in order: V gene, D gene, J gene, clone size, CDR3 protein, CDR3 DNA. The D gene is left open where the match is weak. The size of a clone is reported for some rows only, either as once, few or many, or as a class for expanded clones.

>TRBV11-2|.|TRBJ1-1|.
CASSLRRGNTEAFF
TGTGCCAGCAGCCTCCGGCGGGGGAACACTGAAGCTTTCTTT
>TRBV5-4|TRBD1|TRBJ1-2|.
CASSSRDRGNYGYTF
TGTGCCAGCAGCTCCCGGGACAGGGGAAACTATGGCTACACCTTC
>TRBV7-6|.|TRBJ2-3|.
CASSSARDTQYF
TGTGCCAGCAGCTCTGCGAGGGATACGCAGTATTTT
>TRBV24-1|.|TRBJ2-2|.
CATSDPGQTGELFF
TGTGCCACCAGTGACCCTGGACAAACCGGGGAGCTGTTTTTT
>TRBV5-1|.|TRBJ2-7|.
CASSLVGSDGEQYF
TGCGCCAGCAGCTTGGTAGGAAGCGACGGGGAGCAGTACTTC
>TRBV11-2|.|TRBJ1-1|.
CASSLLPISEAFF
TGTGCCAGCAGCTTACTCCCTATTTCTGAAGCTTTCTTT
>TRBV5-1|.|TRBJ1-6|.
CASSQTAAETSPLHF
TGCGCCAGCAGTCAGACCGCCGCAGAGACTTCACCCCTCCACTTT
>TRBV4-2|.|TRBJ2-7|.
CASSQDDVGPYEQYF
TGTGCCAGCAGCCAAGACGATGTAGGACCCTACGAGCAGTACTTC
>TRBV18|TRBD2|TRBJ2-2|.
CASSPRGLADTGELFF
TGTGCCAGCTCACCTAGGGGACTAGCGGACACCGGGGAGCTGTTTTTT
>TRBV10-2|TRBD1|TRBJ1-5|.
CASGSGTGGYLGNQPQHF
TGCGCCAGCGGATCCGGGACAGGGGGCTACCTGGGCAATCAGCCCCAGCATTTT
>TRBV10-2|.|TRBJ1-1|.
CASSVVGNAEAFF
TGCGCCAGCAGTGTAGTAGGCAACGCTGAAGCTTTCTTT
>TRBV5-6|TRBD2|TRBJ2-4|.
CASSSGTSGSRVQYF
TGTGCCAGCAGCTCCGGGACTAGCGGGAGTAGGGTTCAGTACTTC
>TRBV29-1|TRBD1|TRBJ1-2|.
CSVGQGAGGYTF
TGCAGCGTTGGGCAGGGGGCCGGGGGCTACACCTTC
>TRBV11-3|TRBD2|TRBJ2-1|.
CASSLEAGGLNEQFF
TGTGCCAGCAGCTTAGAGGCGGGAGGTTTAAATGAGCAGTTCTTC
>TRBV7-9|.|TRBJ1-1|.
CASSLRGTQNTEAFF
TGTGCCAGCAGCTTACGAGGGACGCAAAACACTGAAGCTTTCTTT
>TRBV7-2|TRBD1|TRBJ2-7|.
CASSLPGQGAEQYF
TGTGCCAGCAGTTTGCCGGGACAGGGGGCCGAGCAGTACTTC
>TRBV3-1/TRBV3-2|.|TRBJ2-1|.
CASSQPYNEQFF
TGTGCCAGCAGCCAGCCTTACAATGAGCAGTTCTTC
>TRBV18|.|TRBJ1-6|.
CASSSSSTGSPLHF
TGTGCCAGCTCAAGTTCCTCGACAGGCTCGCCCCTCCACTTT
>TRBV4-1|TRBD2|TRBJ2-3|.
CASSQEVRSGGQDTQYF
TGCGCCAGCAGCCAAGAAGTGAGGAGCGGGGGCCAAGATACGCAGTATTTT
>TRBV23-1|TRBD1|TRBJ1-1|.
CASSQSGQGADYYTEAFF
TGCGCCAGCAGTCAATCGGGACAGGGGGCAGATTATTACACTGAAGCTTTCTTT
>TRBV19|TRBD1|TRBJ1-2|.
CASSLSGTGLRSGGYTF
TGTGCCAGTAGTCTTTCTGGGACAGGGCTCAGGTCCGGCGGCTACACCTTC
>TRBV27|.|TRBJ1-5|.
CASRRTDNQPQHF
TGTGCCAGCAGGAGGACGGATAATCAGCCCCAGCATTTT
>TRBV6-4|.|TRBJ2-3|few
CASSEGNTDTQYF
TGTGCCAGCAGTGAGGGCAACACAGATACGCAGTATTTT
>TRBV4-1|TRBD2|TRBJ2-1|.
CASSQRLAGDPNNEQFF
TGCGCCAGCAGCCAGAGACTAGCGGGAGATCCCAACAATGAGCAGTTCTTC
>TRBV3-1/TRBV3-2|.|TRBJ2-7|.
CASSQVGTMSYEQYF
TGTGCCAGCAGCCAAGTCGGCACGATGTCCTACGAGCAGTACTTC
>TRBV5-6|.|TRBJ1-2|.
CASTRTASFYGYTF
TGTGCCAGCACCCGGACAGCCTCTTTCTATGGCTACACCTTC
>TRBV6-5|.|TRBJ1-2|.
CASNMGVPADYGYTF
TGTGCCAGCAATATGGGGGTCCCGGCTGACTATGGCTACACCTTC
>TRBV28|.|TRBJ1-2|.
CASSFSWAEPLNYGYTF
TGTGCCAGCAGTTTCTCTTGGGCAGAGCCCTTGAACTATGGCTACACCTTC
>TRBV18|TRBD1|TRBJ1-3|few
CASSPPGTEGTIYF
TGTGCCAGCTCACCACCGGGGACAGAGGGCACCATATATTTT
>TRBV6-5|TRBD2|TRBJ2-1|.
CATRTSGGDNEQFF
TGTGCCACCAGGACTAGCGGGGGGGATAATGAGCAGTTCTTC
>TRBV7-2|.|TRBJ1-6|.
CASSPLVLGNSPLHF
TGTGCCAGCAGCCCGCTGGTACTGGGTAATTCACCCCTCCACTTT
>TRBV7-8|.|TRBJ1-6|.
CASSLESGSYNSPLHF
TGTGCCAGCAGCTTAGAGTCAGGATCCTATAATTCACCCCTCCACTTT
>TRBV12-3/TRBV12-4|.|TRBJ2-7|.
CASRPTNDYEQYF
TGTGCCAGCAGACCCACAAACGACTACGAGCAGTACTTC
>TRBV7-2|.|TRBJ1-2|.
CASSLAAAGSIGYGYTF
TGTGCCAGCAGCTTAGCCGCGGCAGGGAGTATTGGCTATGGCTACACCTTC
>TRBV5-6|.|TRBJ2-3|.
CASSFYSTDTQYF
TGTGCCAGCAGCTTTTATAGCACAGATACGCAGTATTTT
>TRBV11-2|.|TRBJ2-1|.
CASSSPRLLKNEQFF
TGTGCCAGCAGCTCTCCGCGACTCCTAAAAAATGAGCAGTTCTTC
>TRBV5-1|.|TRBJ2-1|.
CASSFTHNEQFF
TGCGCCAGCAGCTTCACCCACAATGAGCAGTTCTTC
>TRBV6-5|.|TRBJ2-1|.
CASSADIGEQFF
TGTGCCAGCAGCGCCGACATCGGTGAGCAGTTCTTC
>TRBV6-5|TRBD1|TRBJ1-5|.
CASRGQGFNQPQHF
TGTGCCAGCAGGGGACAGGGATTCAATCAGCCCCAGCATTTT
>TRBV19|TRBD1|TRBJ2-6|.
CASSILGTGSGANVLTF
TGTGCCAGTAGTATCTTGGGGACAGGGTCTGGGGCCAACGTCCTGACTTTC
>TRBV19|TRBD1|TRBJ1-1|.
CASSIDHRGMAEAFF
TGTGCCAGTAGTATAGATCACAGGGGGATGGCTGAAGCTTTCTTT
>TRBV30|.|TRBJ1-2|once
CAWSVTIGTGYTF
TGTGCCTGGAGTGTGACGATTGGTACTGGCTACACCTTC
>TRBV27|TRBD1|TRBJ1-1|.
CASSWTGGRTEAFF
TGTGCCAGCAGTTGGACAGGGGGAAGAACTGAAGCTTTCTTT
>TRBV3-1/TRBV3-2|.|TRBJ2-7|.
CASSQARGNEQYF
TGTGCCAGCAGCCAAGCTAGGGGAAACGAGCAGTACTTC
>TRBV6-4|.|TRBJ2-2|.
CASSDGRDTGELFF
TGTGCCAGCAGTGACGGGAGAGACACCGGGGAGCTGTTTTTT
>TRBV2|TRBD1|TRBJ1-1|.
CASSTQGEIGTEAFF
TGTGCCAGCAGTACTCAGGGGGAGATAGGGACTGAAGCTTTCTTT
>TRBV15|.|TRBJ1-2|few
CATRVLGRQGGYTF
TGTGCCACCAGGGTCCTGGGGCGTCAGGGGGGCTACACCTTC
>TRBV30|TRBD1|TRBJ1-5|.
CAWSPDRVSNQPQHF
TGTGCCTGGAGTCCGGACAGGGTTAGCAATCAGCCCCAGCATTTT